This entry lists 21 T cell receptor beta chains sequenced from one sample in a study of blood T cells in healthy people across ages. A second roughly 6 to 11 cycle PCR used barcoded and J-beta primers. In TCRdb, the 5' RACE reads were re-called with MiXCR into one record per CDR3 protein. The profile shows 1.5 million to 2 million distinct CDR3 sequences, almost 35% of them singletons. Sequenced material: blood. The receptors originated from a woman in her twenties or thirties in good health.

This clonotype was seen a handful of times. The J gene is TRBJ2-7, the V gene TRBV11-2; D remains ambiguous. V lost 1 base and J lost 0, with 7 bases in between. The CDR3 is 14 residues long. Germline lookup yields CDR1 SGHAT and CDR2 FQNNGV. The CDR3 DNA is TGTGCCAGCAGCTTAGCGGCTGCCTCCTACGAGCAGTACTTC. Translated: CASSLAAASYEQYF.

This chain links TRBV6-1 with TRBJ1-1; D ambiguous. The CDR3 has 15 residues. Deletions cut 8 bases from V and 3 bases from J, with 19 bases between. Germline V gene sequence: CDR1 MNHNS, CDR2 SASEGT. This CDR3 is CASSKREQPHTEAFF. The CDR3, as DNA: TGTGCCAGCTCAAAGAGGGAACAGCCCCACACTGAAGCTTTCTTT.

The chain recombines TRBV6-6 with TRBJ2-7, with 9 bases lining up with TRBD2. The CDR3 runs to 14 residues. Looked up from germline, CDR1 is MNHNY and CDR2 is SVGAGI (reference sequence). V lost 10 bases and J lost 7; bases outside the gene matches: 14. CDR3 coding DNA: TGTGCCACCCGACCGCGGGGGGGCCTCAATGAGCAGTACTTC. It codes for CATRPRGGLNEQYF.

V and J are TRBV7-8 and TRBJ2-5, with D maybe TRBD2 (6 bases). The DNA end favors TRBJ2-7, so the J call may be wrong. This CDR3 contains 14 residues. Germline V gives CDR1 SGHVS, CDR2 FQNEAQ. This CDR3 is CASSLIRGIVEQYF. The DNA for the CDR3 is TGTGCCAGCAGCTTAATTCGGGGGATCGTCGAGCAGTACTTC.

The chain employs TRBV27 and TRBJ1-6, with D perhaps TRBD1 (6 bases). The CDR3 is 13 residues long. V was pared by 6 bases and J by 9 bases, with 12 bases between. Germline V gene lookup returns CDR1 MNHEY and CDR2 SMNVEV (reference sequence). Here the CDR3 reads CASSPGATSPLHF. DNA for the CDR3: TGTGCCAGCAGCCCGGGGGCAACTTCACCCCTCCACTTT.

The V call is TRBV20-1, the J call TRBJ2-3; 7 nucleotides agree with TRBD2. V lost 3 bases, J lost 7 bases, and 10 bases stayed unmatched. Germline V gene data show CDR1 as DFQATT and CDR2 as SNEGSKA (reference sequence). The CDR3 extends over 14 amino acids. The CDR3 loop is CSASGRYSHNTQYF. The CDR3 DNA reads TGCAGTGCTAGCGGGAGGTACTCCCACAATACGCAGTATTTT.

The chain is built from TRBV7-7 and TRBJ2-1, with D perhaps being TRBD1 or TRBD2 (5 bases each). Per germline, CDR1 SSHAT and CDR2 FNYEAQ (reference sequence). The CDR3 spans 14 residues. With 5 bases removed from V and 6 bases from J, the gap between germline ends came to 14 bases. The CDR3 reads CASSPGLFGNEQFF. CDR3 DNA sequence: TGTGCCAGCAGCCCGGGGCTTTTTGGCAATGAGCAGTTCTTC. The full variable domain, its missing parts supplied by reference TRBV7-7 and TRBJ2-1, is GAGVSQSPRYKVTKRGQDVTLRCDPISSHATLYWYQQALGQGPEFLTYFNYEAQPDKSGLPSDRFSAERPEGSISTLTIQRTEQRDSAMYRCASSPGLFGNEQFFGPGTRLTVL.

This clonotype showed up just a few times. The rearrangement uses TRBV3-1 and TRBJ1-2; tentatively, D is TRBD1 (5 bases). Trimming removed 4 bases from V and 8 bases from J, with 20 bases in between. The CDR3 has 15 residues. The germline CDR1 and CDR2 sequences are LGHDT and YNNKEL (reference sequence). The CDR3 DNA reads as TGTGCCAGCAGCCCCGGGGCGGCGGCTTTGGAAGGCTACACCTTC. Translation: CASSPGAAALEGYTF.

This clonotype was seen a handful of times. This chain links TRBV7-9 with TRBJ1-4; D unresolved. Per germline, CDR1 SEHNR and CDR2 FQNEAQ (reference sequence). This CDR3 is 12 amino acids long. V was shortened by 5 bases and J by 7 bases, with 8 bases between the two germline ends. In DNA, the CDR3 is TGTGCCAGCAGCCTCCGGCGTGAAAAACTGTTTTTT. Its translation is CASSLRREKLFF.

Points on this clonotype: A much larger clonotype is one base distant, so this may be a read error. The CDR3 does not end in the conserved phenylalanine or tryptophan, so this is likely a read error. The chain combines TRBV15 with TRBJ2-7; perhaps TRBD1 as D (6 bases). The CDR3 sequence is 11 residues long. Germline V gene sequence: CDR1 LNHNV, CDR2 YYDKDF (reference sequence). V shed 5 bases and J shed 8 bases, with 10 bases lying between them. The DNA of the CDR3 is TGTGCCACCAGCTTGGACAGACAGCAGTACTGC. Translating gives CATSLDRQQYC.

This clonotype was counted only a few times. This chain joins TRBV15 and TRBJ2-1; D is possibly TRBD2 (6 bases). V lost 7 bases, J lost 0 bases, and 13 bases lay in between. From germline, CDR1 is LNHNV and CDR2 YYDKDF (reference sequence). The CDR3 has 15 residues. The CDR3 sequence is CATKTASDSYNEQFF. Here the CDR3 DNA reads TGTGCCACCAAAACGGCTAGCGACTCCTACAATGAGCAGTTCTTC.

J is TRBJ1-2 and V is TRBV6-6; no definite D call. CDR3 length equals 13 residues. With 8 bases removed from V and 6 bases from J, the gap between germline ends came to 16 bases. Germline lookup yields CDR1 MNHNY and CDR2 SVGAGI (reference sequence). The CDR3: CASSPVLLDGYTF. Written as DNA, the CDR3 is TGTGCCAGCTCTCCTGTACTGTTAGATGGCTACACCTTC.

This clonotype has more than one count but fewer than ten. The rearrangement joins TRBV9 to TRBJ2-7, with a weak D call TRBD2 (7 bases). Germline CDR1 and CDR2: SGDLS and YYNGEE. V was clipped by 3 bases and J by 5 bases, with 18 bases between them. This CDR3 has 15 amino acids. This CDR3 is CASSEGVSGGHEQYF. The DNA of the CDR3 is TGTGCCAGCAGCGAGGGCGTCTCGGGGGGCCACGAGCAGTACTTC.

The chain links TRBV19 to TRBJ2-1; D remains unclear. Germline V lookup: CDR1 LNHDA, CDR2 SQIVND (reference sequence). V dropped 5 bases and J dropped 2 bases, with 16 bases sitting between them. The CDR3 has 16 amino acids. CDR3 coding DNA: TGTGCCAGTAGTCCCCTGCGCGGAAGAGCCTACAATGAGCAGTTCTTC. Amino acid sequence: CASSPLRGRAYNEQFF. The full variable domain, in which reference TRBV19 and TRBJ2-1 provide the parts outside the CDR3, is DGGITQSPKYLFRKEGQNVTLSCEQNLNHDAMYWYRQDPGQGLRLIYYSQIVNDFQKGDIAEGYSVSREKKESFPLTVTSAQKNPTAFYLCASSPLRGRAYNEQFFGPGTRLTVL.

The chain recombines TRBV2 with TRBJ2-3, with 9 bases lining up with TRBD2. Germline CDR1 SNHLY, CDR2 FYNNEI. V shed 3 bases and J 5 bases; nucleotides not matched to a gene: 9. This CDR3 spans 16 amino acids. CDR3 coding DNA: TGTGCCAGCAGTGAGGTGGGCGGGAGGGCGTTAGATACGCAGTATTTT. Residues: CASSEVGGRALDTQYF.

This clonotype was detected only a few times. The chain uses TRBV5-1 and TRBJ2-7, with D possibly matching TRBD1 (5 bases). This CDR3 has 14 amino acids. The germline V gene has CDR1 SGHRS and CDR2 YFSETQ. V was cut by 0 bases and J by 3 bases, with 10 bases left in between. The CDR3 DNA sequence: TGCGCCAGCAGCTTGGGACAGCATGGCTACGAGCAGTACTTC. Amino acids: CASSLGQHGYEQYF. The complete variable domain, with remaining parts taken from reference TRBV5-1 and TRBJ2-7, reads KAGVTQTPRYLIKTRGQQVTLSCSPISGHRSVSWYQQTPGQGLQFLFEYFSETQRNKGNFPGRFSGRQFSNSRSEMNVSTLELGDSALYLCASSLGQHGYEQYFGPGTRLTVT.

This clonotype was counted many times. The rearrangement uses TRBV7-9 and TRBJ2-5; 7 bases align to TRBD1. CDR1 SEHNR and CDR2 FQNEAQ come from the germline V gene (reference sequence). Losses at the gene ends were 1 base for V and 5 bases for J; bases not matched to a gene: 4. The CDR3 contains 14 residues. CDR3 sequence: CASSLVDRVETQYF. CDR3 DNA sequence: TGTGCCAGCAGCTTAGTCGACAGGGTGGAGACCCAGTACTTC.

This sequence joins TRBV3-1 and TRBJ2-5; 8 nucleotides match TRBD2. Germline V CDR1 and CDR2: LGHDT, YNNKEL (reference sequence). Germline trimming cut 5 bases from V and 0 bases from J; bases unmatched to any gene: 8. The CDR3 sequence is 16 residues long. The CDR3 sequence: CASSFRGLAHQETQYF. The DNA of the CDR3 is TGTGCCAGCAGCTTTCGAGGACTAGCCCACCAAGAGACCCAGTACTTC.

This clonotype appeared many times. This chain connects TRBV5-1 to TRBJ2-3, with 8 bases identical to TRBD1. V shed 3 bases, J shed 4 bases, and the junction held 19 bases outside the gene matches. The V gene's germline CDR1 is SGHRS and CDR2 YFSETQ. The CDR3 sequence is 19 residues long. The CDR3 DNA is TGCGCCAGCAGCTGGTCGGGTGGTCGGTGGACAGGGAGGTCAGATACGCAGTATTTT. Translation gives CASSWSGGRWTGRSDTQYF.

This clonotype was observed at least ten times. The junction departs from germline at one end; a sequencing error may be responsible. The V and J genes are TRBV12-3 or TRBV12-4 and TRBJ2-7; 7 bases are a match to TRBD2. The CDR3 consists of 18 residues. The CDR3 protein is CASSFRGSGLAASSEQYF. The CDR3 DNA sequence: TGTGCCAGCAGTTTTCGGGGGTCGGGGCTAGCGGCCTCCTCCGAGCAGTACTTC.

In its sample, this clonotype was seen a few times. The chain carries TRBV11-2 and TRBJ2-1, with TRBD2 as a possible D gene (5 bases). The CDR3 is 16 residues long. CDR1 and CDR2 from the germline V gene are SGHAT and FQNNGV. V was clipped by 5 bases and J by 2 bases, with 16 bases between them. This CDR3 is CASSRTGSFPYNEQFF. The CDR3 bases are TGTGCCAGCAGCAGGACGGGGAGCTTCCCCTACAATGAGCAGTTCTTC.